Listed below are T cell receptor beta chains from one sample, sequenced in a study of T cells in Graves' hyperthyroidism and ophthalmopathy. MiXCR was run by TCRdb on the multiplex PCR reads, yielding one entry per CDR3 protein. There are roughly 630,000 distinct CDR3 sequences in the sample; 15% to 19% occur only once, and around 7.3% lies in the top ten. The sample taken for sequencing was blood. These receptor sequences come from a woman aged 25-40 years with Graves' hyperthyroidism. Each CDR3 is given with its conserved first and last residue. A D gene is named only where the DNA matches it firmly. The listing skips clone size in some rows; elsewhere it reads once, few, many or a size class.

cdr3_length j_call v_call clone_size d_call cdr3_nt cdr3_aa
15 TRBJ2-2 TRBV5-5 few TRBD1 TGTGCCAGCAGTTCCGACAGGGGGGTAACCGGGGAGCTGTTTTTT CASSSDRGVTGELFF
14 TRBJ2-2 TRBV4-1 NA NA TGCGCCAGCAGCCAAGAGGAAGGGGGCGGGGAGCTGTTTTTT CASSQEEGGGELFF
17 TRBJ1-5 TRBV7-6 NA TRBD1 TGTGCCAGCAGCTTAGCAGCAGGGGGCTCGGGCAATCAGCCCCAGCATTTT CASSLAAGGSGNQPQHF
14 TRBJ2-4 TRBV28 many NA TGTGCCAGCAGTCCTGGAGGCGGGCGGAACATTCAGTACTTC CASSPGGGRNIQYF
18 TRBJ2-1 TRBV25-1 NA TRBD2 TGTGCCAGCAGCGGGGGGACTAGCGGGAGGGCCGTCTACAATGAGCAGTTCTTC CASSGGTSGRAVYNEQFF
12 TRBJ1-4 TRBV2 many NA TGTGCCAGCAGTGAAGGGGTCGAAAAACTGTTTTTT CASSEGVEKLFF
13 TRBJ2-1 TRBV27 many NA TGTGCCAGCAGTATCGCCTCCTACAATGAGCAGTTCTTC CASSIASYNEQFF
13 TRBJ1-5 TRBV27 NA NA TGTGCCAGTTCCGGGGGGATGAATCAGCCCCAGCATTTT CASSGGMNQPQHF
17 TRBJ2-2 TRBV24-1 many TRBD2 TGTGCCACCAGTGATAAGGGGACTAGCGGGAACACCGGGGAGCTGTTTTTT CATSDKGTSGNTGELFF
15 TRBJ2-5 TRBV5-6 many NA TGTGCCAGCAGCCCTATAGGAGGGGTACAAGAGACCCAGTACTTC CASSPIGGVQETQYF
17 TRBJ2-3 TRBV19 few TRBD2 TGTGCCAGTAGTATCGAATTTGTAGCGGGAGTGGCAGATACGCAGTATTTT CASSIEFVAGVADTQYF
18 TRBJ2-7 TRBV7-3 many NA TGTGCCAGCAGCTTAATCGGCCGGTTCGGCAGGGGCCCCTACGAGCAGTACTTC CASSLIGRFGRGPYEQYF
15 TRBJ1-3 TRBV7-2 NA NA TGTGCCAGCAGCTGGACAGTCACGTCGGGAAACACCATATATTTT CASSWTVTSGNTIYF
15 TRBJ1-2 TRBV7-2 many TRBD1 TGTGCCAGCAGCTTAAACAGGGGGCGGAACTATGGCTACACCTTC CASSLNRGRNYGYTF
16 TRBJ1-2 TRBV4-1 few NA TGCGCCAGCAGCCAAACTCCCGGGACGTCGAACTATGGCTACACCTTC CASSQTPGTSNYGYTF
16 TRBJ2-3 TRBV6-1 NA TRBD2 TGTGCCAGCTCACCGGTGGGCGGGAGTGGCACAGATACGCAGTATTTT CASSPVGGSGTDTQYF
14 TRBJ2-5 TRBV5-1 many TRBD1 TGTGCCAGCAGCTTCCGGACAGGACAAGAGACCCAGTACTTC CASSFRTGQETQYF
12 TRBJ2-7 TRBV27 many NA TGTGCCAGCTCCTCTCGAACCTACGAGCAGTACTTC CASSSRTYEQYF
13 TRBJ2-1 TRBV7-9 NA NA TGTGCCAGCAGCTTGACTATCACTAATGGGCGGTTCTTC CASSLTITNGRFF
15 TRBJ2-1 TRBV27 NA NA TGTGCCAGCACCAAGACTAGACTCGACTACAATGAGCAGTTCTTC CASTKTRLDYNEQFF
15 TRBJ2-3 TRBV19 few TRBD2 TGTGCCAGTAGTTTCGGCGGGAGGGCTGCAGATACGCAGTATTTT CASSFGGRAADTQYF
12 TRBJ1-1 TRBV20-1 NA NA TGCAGTGTTACAGAGATGAACACTGAAGCTTTCTTT CSVTEMNTEAFF
16 TRBJ2-1 TRBV24-1 many TRBD1 TGTGCCACCAGTGAAAACAAGGACAGGGCCTACAATGAGCAGTTCTTC CATSENKDRAYNEQFF
12 TRBJ2-7 TRBV28 NA NA TGTGCCGGCATAGGTACCTCCTACGAGCAGTACTTC CAGIGTSYEQYF
19 TRBJ2-4 TRBV12-5 NA TRBD1 TGTGCTAGTGGTTTGGTACTTGACAGGGCGACAGTAGCCAAAAACATTCAGTACTTC CASGLVLDRATVAKNIQYF
15 TRBJ1-4 TRBV11-2 few TRBD1 TGTGCCAGCAGCTTAGGGGGACAGGGTAATGAAAAACTGTTTTTT CASSLGGQGNEKLFF
11 TRBJ2-7 TRBV20-1 few NA TGCAGTGCCGGGACAAACGTCGAGCAGTACTTC CSAGTNVEQYF
14 TRBJ1-1 TRBV5-1 many NA TGCGCCAGCAGCTTTCGGGACAAGAACACTGAAGCTTTCTTT CASSFRDKNTEAFF
13 TRBJ2-5 TRBV20-1 many TRBD2 TGCAGTGCCCCGACTAGCGGGAGACGGACCCAGTACTTC CSAPTSGRRTQYF
15 TRBJ2-1 TRBV10-2 many TRBD2 TGCGCCAGCAGGGAGGCGGGAGGGCCGGGCAATGAGCAGTTCTTC CASREAGGPGNEQFF
16 TRBJ1-6 TRBV30 few NA TGTGCCTGGAGTCAAGGAACCTCCGGGGCTAATTCACCCCTCCACTTT CAWSQGTSGANSPLHF
15 TRBJ1-6 TRBV4-1 few NA TGCGCCAGCAGCCAAGATAGGAGGCCGGGCTCACCCCTCCACTTT CASSQDRRPGSPLHF
14 TRBJ1-1 TRBV2 NA NA TGTGCCAGCAGTGAATACACTTTGAACACTGAAGCTTTCTTT CASSEYTLNTEAFF
15 TRBJ2-3 TRBV7-3 many TRBD2 TGTGCCAGCAGTGCTAGCGGGAGAAGCACAGATACGCAGTATTTT CASSASGRSTDTQYF
14 TRBJ2-7 TRBV2 NA TRBD2 TGTGCCAGCAGTGTTAGCGGGGGGACCTACGAGCAGTACTTC CASSVSGGTYEQYF
14 TRBJ1-2 TRBV30 NA TRBD1 TGTGCCTGGAGTCCAGGACAGGGGGCTGAAGGCTACACCTTC CAWSPGQGAEGYTF
13 TRBJ2-3 TRBV5-1 few TRBD1 TGCGCCAGCAGCTTGGTGGACAGGACCCGCGAGTATTTT CASSLVDRTREYF
16 TRBJ1-5 TRBV6-1 NA TRBD1 TGTGCCAGCAGTCCGGACAGGGGGCTAAGCAATCAGCCCCAGCATTTT CASSPDRGLSNQPQHF
16 TRBJ2-7 TRBV10-3 many NA TGTGCCATCAGTGACCTTCCTCCTAGCGATCGCTACGAGCAGTACTTC CAISDLPPSDRYEQYF
18 TRBJ2-3 TRBV4-2 NA NA TGTGCCAGCAGCCAAGAAGGGGCTGGGTTCGATAGCACAGATACGCAGTATTTT CASSQEGAGFDSTDTQYF
20 TRBJ2-7 TRBV7-9 NA TRBD2 TGTGCCAGCAGCCCGACTCAAGGGGGGACTAGCGGATATAGCTCCTACGAGCAGTACTTC CASSPTQGGTSGYSSYEQYF
15 TRBJ2-7 TRBV28 many NA TGTGCCAGCAGCACAGGGCGGACTGTCTCCTACGAGCAGTACTTC CASSTGRTVSYEQYF
17 TRBJ2-6 TRBV7-2 NA NA TGTGCCAGCATCTACGAGGGTCACCTACGCGGGGCCAACGTCCTGACTTTC CASIYEGHLRGANVLTF
14 TRBJ1-2 TRBV7-2 NA TRBD1 TGTGCCAGCAGCCATCGGGACAGGGACTATGGCTACACCTTC CASSHRDRDYGYTF
17 TRBJ2-2 TRBV20-1 few TRBD2 TGCAGTTTACATCCATTGGCGGGAGGGCCGTACACCGGGGAGCTGTTTTTT CSLHPLAGGPYTGELFF
13 TRBJ2-3 TRBV12-3/TRBV12-4 many TRBD2 TGTGCCAGCAGTGCAACTAGCGCAGATACGCAGTATTTT CASSATSADTQYF
15 TRBJ2-7 TRBV28 many NA TGTGCCAGCAGTTTTGGACCCACAGGGAAGGTCGAGCAGTACTTC CASSFGPTGKVEQYF